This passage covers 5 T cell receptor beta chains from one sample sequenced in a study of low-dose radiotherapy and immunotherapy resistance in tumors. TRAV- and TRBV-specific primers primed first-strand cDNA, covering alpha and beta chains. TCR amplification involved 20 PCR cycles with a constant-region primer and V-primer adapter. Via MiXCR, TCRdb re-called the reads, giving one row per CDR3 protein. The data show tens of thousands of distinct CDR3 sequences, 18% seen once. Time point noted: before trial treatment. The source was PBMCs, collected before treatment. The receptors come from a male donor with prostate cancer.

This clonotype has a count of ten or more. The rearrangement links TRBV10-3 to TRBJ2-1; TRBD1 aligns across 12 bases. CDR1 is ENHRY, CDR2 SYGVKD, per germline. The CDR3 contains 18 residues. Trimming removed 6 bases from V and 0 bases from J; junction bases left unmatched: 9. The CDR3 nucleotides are TGTGCCATCAGACCCGGGACAGGGGGCCCAAGCTCCTACAATGAGCAGTTCTTC. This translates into CAIRPGTGGPSSYNEQFF.

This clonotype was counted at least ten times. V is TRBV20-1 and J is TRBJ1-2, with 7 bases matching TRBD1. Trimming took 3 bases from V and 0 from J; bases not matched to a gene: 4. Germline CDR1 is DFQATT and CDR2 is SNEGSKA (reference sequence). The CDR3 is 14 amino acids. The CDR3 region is CSARGTDSNYGYTF. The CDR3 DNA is TGCAGTGCTAGGGGGACAGACTCTAACTATGGCTACACCTTC.

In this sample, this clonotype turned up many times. DNA for the CDR3: TGCAGTGCTAACCCGGACAGGGGTGGCAATCAGCCCCAGCATTTT. Translation: CSANPDRGGNQPQHF. This chain uses TRBV20-1 with TRBJ1-5; 9 bases align to TRBD1. The length of the CDR3 is 15 residues. Germline CDR1 reads DFQATT; CDR2 reads SNEGSKA (reference sequence). The junction had 6 bases not matched to a gene; V was cut back by 4 bases and J by 2 bases.

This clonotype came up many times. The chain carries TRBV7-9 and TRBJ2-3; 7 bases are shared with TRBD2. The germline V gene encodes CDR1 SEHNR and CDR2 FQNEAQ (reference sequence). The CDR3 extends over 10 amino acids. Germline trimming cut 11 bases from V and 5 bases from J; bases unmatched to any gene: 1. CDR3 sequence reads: CAWGGDTQYF. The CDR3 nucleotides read TGTGCCTGGGGGGGAGATACGCAGTATTTT. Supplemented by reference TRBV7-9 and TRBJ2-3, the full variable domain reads DTGVSQNPRHKITKRGQNVTFRCDPISEHNRLYWYRQTLGQGPEFLTYFQNEAQLEKSRLLSDRFSAERPKGSFSTLEIQRTEQGDSAMYLCAWGGDTQYFGPGTRLTVL.

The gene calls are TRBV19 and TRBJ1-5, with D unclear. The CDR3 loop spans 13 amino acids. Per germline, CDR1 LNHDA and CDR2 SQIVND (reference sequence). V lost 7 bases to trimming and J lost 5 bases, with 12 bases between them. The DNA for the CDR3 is TGTGCCAGTACCCAGCCAAGCCATCAGCCCCAGCATTTT. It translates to CASTQPSHQPQHF.